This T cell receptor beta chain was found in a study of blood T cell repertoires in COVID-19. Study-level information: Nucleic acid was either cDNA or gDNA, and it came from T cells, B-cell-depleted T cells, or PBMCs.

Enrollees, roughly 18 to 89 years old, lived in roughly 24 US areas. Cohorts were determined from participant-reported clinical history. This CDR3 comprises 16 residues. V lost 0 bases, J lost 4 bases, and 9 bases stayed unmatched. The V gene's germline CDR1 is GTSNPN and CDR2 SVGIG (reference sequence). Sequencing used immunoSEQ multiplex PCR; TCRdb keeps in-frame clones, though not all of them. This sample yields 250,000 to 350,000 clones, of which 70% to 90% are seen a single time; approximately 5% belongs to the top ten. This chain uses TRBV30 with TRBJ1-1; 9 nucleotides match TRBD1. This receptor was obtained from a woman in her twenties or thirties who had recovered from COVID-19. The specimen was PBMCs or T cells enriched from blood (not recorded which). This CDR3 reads CAWSVRDRVGGTEAFF. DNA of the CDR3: TGTGCCTGGAGTGTAAGGGACAGGGTGGGAGGCACTGAAGCTTTCTTT.